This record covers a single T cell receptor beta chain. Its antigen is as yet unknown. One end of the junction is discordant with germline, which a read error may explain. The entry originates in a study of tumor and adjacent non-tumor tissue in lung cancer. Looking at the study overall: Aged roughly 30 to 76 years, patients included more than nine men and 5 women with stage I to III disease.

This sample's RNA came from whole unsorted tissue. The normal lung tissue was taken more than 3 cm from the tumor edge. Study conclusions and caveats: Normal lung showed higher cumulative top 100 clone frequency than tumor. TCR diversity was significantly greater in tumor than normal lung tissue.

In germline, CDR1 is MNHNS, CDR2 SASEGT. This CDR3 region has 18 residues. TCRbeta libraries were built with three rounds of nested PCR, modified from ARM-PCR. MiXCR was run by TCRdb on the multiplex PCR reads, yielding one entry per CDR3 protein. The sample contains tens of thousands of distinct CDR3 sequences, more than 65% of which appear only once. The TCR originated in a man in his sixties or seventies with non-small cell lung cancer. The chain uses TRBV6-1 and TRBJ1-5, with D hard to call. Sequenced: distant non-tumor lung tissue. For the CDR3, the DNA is TGTGCCAGCAGTGAAGCGGGGAGGGCTAAGGGTAACAATCAGCCCAAGCATTTT. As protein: CASSEAGRAKGNNQPKHF.